This TCR beta chain comes out of a study of beta chain features in type 1 diabetes. Study details: The samples had more than 95 million sorted cells examined in all.

Germline V gene lookup returns CDR1 MGHRA and CDR2 YSYEKL. The V segment lost 4 bases and the J segment 2 bases; nucleotides outside the gene matches: 8. This CDR3 is 17 amino acids long. As every portion of the isolated RNA was reverse transcribed, the sequencing read expressed TCRB transcripts. About 3.6 million reads was the average for naive, central memory and regulatory T cell samples. Method: immunoSEQ multiplex PCR; TCRdb's copy keeps in-frame clones and lacks some. The sample lists 140,000 to 150,000 clones, about 13% seen once, with under 1.5% in the top ten. Points from the study as a whole: Sequencing of cDNA might inflate the share of cells that strongly express TCR. Among all four CD4+ subsets, Type 1 diabetes patients had TCRB CDR3s that were moderately but significantly shorter. The similarity of naive, central memory and Treg TCRB repertoires appeared greater among patients than among healthy donors.

Of note for this clone: What it recognizes is unknown.

Specimen: central memory CD4+ T cells from blood. This receptor was obtained from a man between 18 and 29 years old with type 1 diabetes. The chain employs TRBV4-1 and TRBJ2-3, with TRBD2 matching 11 bases. As DNA, the CDR3 is TGCGCCAGCAGCCGAGCCACTAGCGGGGGTTACACAGATACGCAGTATTTT. This sequence encodes CASSRATSGGYTDTQYF.